The 27 T cell receptor beta chains below all came from one sample that was sequenced in a study of blood T cells in healthy people across ages (dated by TCRdb to the mid-2010s). Libraries were made using 5' RACE. Instrument used: Illumina HiSeq 2500. A second PCR of roughly 7 to 11 cycles was performed with a sample-barcoded 5' primer and a J-beta primer mix. TCRdb handled the public reads itself, with Q25 trimming in fastp and clone calling in MiXCR, and kept productive beta chains. Rows with a matching CDR3 protein are joined into one entry that keeps the most common DNA and genes. The sample table shows approximately 940,000 distinct CDR3 sequences, and 48% are seen once. Of the sample, around 15% falls within the top ten clones. Material: blood. Receptors were obtained from a man aged 25-45 years in good health.

The rearrangement joins TRBV4-2 to TRBJ2-1; D might be TRBD2 (5 bases). Germline loops: CDR1 LGHNA, CDR2 YNFKEQ. The CDR3 contains 15 residues. Trimming left V 0 bases short and J 8 bases short, with 14 bases between. This CDR3 is CASSQDWTSGHEQFF. The CDR3 nucleotides are TGTGCCAGCAGCCAAGATTGGACTTCCGGCCATGAGCAGTTCTTC.

This chain joins TRBV7-2 and TRBJ1-1; no firm D call. The V end lost 5 bases, the J end lost 7 bases, and 14 bases lay between the germline ends. CDR3 length equals 13 residues. CDR1 and CDR2 from the germline V gene are SGHTA and FQGNSA. CDR3 DNA: TGTGCCAGCAGCCCCCCTATAAGAGGTGAAGCTTTCTTT. Translated, it gives CASSPPIRGEAFF.

The V gene is TRBV4-1, the J gene TRBJ2-3, with D maybe TRBD2 (5 bases). V was cut by 8 bases and J by 4 bases, with 16 bases left in between. CDR3 length equals 14 residues. The germline CDR1 and CDR2 sequences are MGHRA and YSYEKL. CDR3 in amino acids: CASAPHAGSDTQYF. CDR3 coding DNA: TGCGCCAGCGCCCCGCATGCGGGTTCAGATACGCAGTATTTT.

The rearrangement joins TRBV7-2 to TRBJ2-3, with 13 bases fitting TRBD2. The CDR3 runs 17 residues. Germline values: CDR1 SGHTA, CDR2 FQGNSA. The V segment lost 4 bases and the J segment 0 bases; nucleotides outside the gene matches: 4. In nucleotides, the CDR3 is TGTGCCAGCAGCTCGAGGACTAGCGGGGGTAGCACAGATACGCAGTATTTT. Amino acids: CASSSRTSGGSTDTQYF. The complete variable domain, with remaining parts taken from reference TRBV7-2 and TRBJ2-3, reads GAGVSQSPSNKVTEKGKDVELRCDPISGHTALYWYRQSLGQGLEFLIYFQGNSAPDKSGLPSDRFSAERTGGSVSTLTIQRTQQEDSAVYLCASSSRTSGGSTDTQYFGPGTRLTVL.

This chain joins TRBV20-1 and TRBJ2-7; either TRBD1 or TRBD2 may supply D (5 bases each). Germline values: CDR1 DFQATT, CDR2 SNEGSKA (reference sequence). The CDR3 spans 12 residues. Deletions cut 5 bases from V and 4 bases from J, with 12 bases between. The CDR3 loop is CSALRGFYEQYF. CDR3 nucleotide sequence: TGCAGTGCTCTACGGGGCTTTTACGAGCAGTACTTC.

Worth noting for this clonotype: Its ends do not fully match the called genes, so a read error is possible. The chain is built from TRBV2 and TRBJ2-6; D is uncertain. This CDR3 is built from 14 residues. Germline V CDR1 and CDR2: SNHLY, FYNNEI. The CDR3 nucleotides read TGTGCCAGCAGTCCAAGCTCTGGGACCAACGTCCTGACTTTC. It codes for CASSPSSGTNVLTF.

This clonotype has a handful of counts. J is TRBJ2-1 and V is TRBV12-3 or TRBV12-4, with 8 bases identical to TRBD2. The ends lost 6 bases at V and 4 bases at J; junction bases unmatched: 8. The CDR3 contains 15 residues. The CDR3 nucleotides are TGTGCCAGCAGCCTCTCGCGGGGGGAATACAATGAGCAGTTCTTC. Protein sequence: CASSLSRGEYNEQFF.

There are a few counts of this clonotype. The V gene is TRBV20-1, the J gene TRBJ2-3; D unresolved. Deletions cut 6 bases from V and 8 bases from J, with 18 bases between. This CDR3 has 13 residues. Germline CDR1 is DFQATT and CDR2 is SNEGSKA (reference sequence). This CDR3 is CSAKLGGQATQYF. The CDR3 DNA sequence: TGCAGTGCGAAGTTGGGCGGTCAAGCTACGCAGTATTTT.

In regard to this clonotype: No conserved phenylalanine or tryptophan is present at the end of the CDR3, so a read error is the likely explanation. J is TRBJ2-1 and V is TRBV4-2, with D possibly called TRBD1 or TRBD2 (6 bases each). There are 16 residues in the CDR3. Germline values: CDR1 LGHNA, CDR2 YNFKEQ. V was shortened by 1 base and J by 3 bases, with 13 bases between the two germline ends. The DNA for the CDR3 is TGTGCCAGCAGCCAAGGGTCGGGGGCCTTCTACAATGAGCAGTTCTCC. It yields the protein CASSQGSGAFYNEQFS.

J is TRBJ2-7 and V is TRBV4-1, with D perhaps TRBD2 (6 bases). The germline gives CDR1 MGHRA, CDR2 YSYEKL. Between the trimmed V and J ends, which lost 1 base and 6 bases, there was a span of 16 bases. The CDR3 consists of 15 residues. The CDR3 reads CASSQGRGDFGEQYF. The CDR3 bases are TGCGCCAGCAGCCAAGGGAGGGGAGATTTTGGCGAGCAGTACTTC.

This rearrangement joins TRBV7-2 to TRBJ1-4; no firm D call. The CDR3 is made up of 13 amino acids. Germline V gene lookup returns CDR1 SGHTA and CDR2 FQGNSA. Here the CDR3 reads CAGSVGTNEKLFF. The DNA for the CDR3 is TGTGCGGGGAGCGTAGGAACTAATGAAAAACTGTTTTTT.

The chain links TRBV7-3 to TRBJ2-3; D not certain. V lost 5 bases, J lost 6 bases, and 12 bases lay in between. The CDR3 totals 13 residues. Germline values: CDR1 SGHTA, CDR2 FQGTGA. In DNA form, the CDR3 reads TGTGCCAGCAGCGTATTTATGTCCGATACGCAGTATTTT. Translated, it gives CASSVFMSDTQYF.

On this clonotype: Its ends do not fully match the called genes, so a read error is possible. This chain joins TRBV10-1 and TRBJ1-1; D not certain. CDR3 size: 13 residues. CDR1 WNHNN and CDR2 SYGVQD come from the germline V gene (reference sequence). The CDR3 spells CASSEAKVAEAFF. As DNA, the CDR3 is TGCGCTAGCAGTGAGGCGAAGGTCGCTGAAGCTTTCTTT.

The V and J genes are TRBV7-9 and TRBJ2-1; D is perhaps TRBD2 (5 bases). The CDR3 extends over 14 amino acids. Per germline, CDR1 SEHNR and CDR2 FQNEAQ (reference sequence). V lost 5 bases, J lost 8 bases, and 16 bases lay in between. Here the CDR3 reads CASSPNERRYEQFF. CDR3 in DNA: TGTGCCAGCAGCCCTAACGAGCGGCGCTATGAGCAGTTCTTC.

This chain links TRBV4-2 with TRBJ2-5; D gene unclear. Germline lookup yields CDR1 LGHNA and CDR2 YNFKEQ. The CDR3 extends over 14 amino acids. V gave up 1 base and J gave up 1 base, with 7 bases separating them. The DNA of the CDR3 is TGTGCCAGCAGCCAAGTCTCCGTCCAAGAGACCCAGTACTTC. Protein product: CASSQVSVQETQYF.

The rearrangement uses TRBV4-3 and TRBJ2-3; 7 bases agree with TRBD2. Germline V gene sequence: CDR1 LGHNA, CDR2 YSLEER. CDR3 size: 16 residues. Trimming took 0 bases from V and 1 from J; bases not matched to a gene: 4. CDR3 DNA: TGCGCCAGCAGCCAAGAAGGGCTAGCGGGCACAGATACGCAGTATTTT. Translation: CASSQEGLAGTDTQYF.

V usage is TRBV5-1 and J usage is TRBJ2-5; tentatively, D is TRBD1 or TRBD2 (5 bases each). V was shortened by 0 bases and J by 11 bases, with 14 bases between the two germline ends. Germline loops: CDR1 SGHRS, CDR2 YFSETQ. This CDR3 is built from 13 residues. CDR3 region: CASSLEGTMTQYF. The CDR3 DNA reads as TGCGCCAGCAGCTTGGAGGGGACCATGACACAGTACTTC. Looking up the rest from reference TRBV5-1 and TRBJ2-5 gives the full variable domain: KAGVTQTPRYLIKTRGQQVTLSCSPISGHRSVSWYQQTPGQGLQFLFEYFSETQRNKGNFPGRFSGRQFSNSRSEMNVSTLELGDSALYLCASSLEGTMTQYFGPGTRLLVL.

This clonotype appeared many times. The chain combines TRBV11-1 with TRBJ1-5, with TRBD1 matching over 7 bases. The length of the CDR3 is 15 residues. The germline V gene has CDR1 SGHAT and CDR2 FQDESV (reference sequence). V was clipped by 5 bases and J by 4 bases; unmatched bases: 8. For the CDR3, the DNA is TGTGCCAGCAGCCTGAGGACAGGACCGAATCAGCCCCAGCATTTT. Its protein product is CASSLRTGPNQPQHF. The full variable domain, rest sourced from reference TRBV11-1 and TRBJ1-5, is EAEVAQSPRYKITEKSQAVAFWCDPISGHATLYWYRQILGQGPELLVQFQDESVVDDSQLPKDRFSAERLKGVDSTLKIQPAELGDSAMYLCASSLRTGPNQPQHFGDGTRLSIL.

The genes are TRBV20-1 and TRBJ2-3, with TRBD2 matching over 10 bases. The J segment lost 3 bases and the V segment lost 0 bases, leaving 6 bases of the junction unmatched. Per the germline V gene, CDR1 is DFQATT and CDR2 is SNEGSKA (reference sequence). The CDR3 runs 16 residues. CDR3 region: CSARDTSGILTDTQYF. DNA for the CDR3: TGCAGTGCTAGAGATACTAGCGGGATATTGACAGATACGCAGTATTTT.

This chain uses TRBV28 with TRBJ1-1; a possible D gene is TRBD1 (6 bases). CDR3 size: 13 residues. The V gene's germline CDR1 is MDHEN and CDR2 SYDVKM. Trimming took off 1 base at V and 5 bases at J, with 8 bases between the two ends. The CDR3 is CASSLYRVTEAFF. The DNA for the CDR3 is TGTGCCAGCAGTTTATACAGGGTGACTGAAGCTTTCTTT.

The chain couples TRBV5-5 to TRBJ2-1; TRBD2 aligns across 10 bases. With 4 bases clipped from V and 8 bases from J, the junction kept 24 bases outside the gene matches. Germline V gene lookup returns CDR1 SGHKS and CDR2 YYEKEE (reference sequence). The CDR3 is 20 residues long. CDR3 bases: TGTGCCAGCAGCACGGACTTAACCGGACTAGCGGACCCCCGAGGTGATGAGCAGTTCTTC. The encoded protein is CASSTDLTGLADPRGDEQFF.

The chain uses TRBV12-3 or TRBV12-4 and TRBJ2-5, with 7 bases matching TRBD1. This CDR3 region has 14 residues. Trimming cost V 4 bases and J 5 bases; bases outside gene matches: 7. The CDR3 reads CASSSTGVEETQYF. In DNA form, the CDR3 reads TGTGCCAGCAGTTCCACAGGGGTCGAGGAGACCCAGTACTTC.

This clonotype has only one observation. The chain couples TRBV30 to TRBJ2-7; possible D gene TRBD1, 8 bases. Germline V gene sequence: CDR1 GTSNPN, CDR2 SVGIG (reference sequence). V dropped 1 base and J dropped 7 bases, with 11 bases sitting between them. The CDR3 loop spans 12 amino acids. The chain's CDR3 is CAWSAQGGEQYF. As DNA, the CDR3 is TGTGCCTGGAGTGCACAGGGGGGGGAGCAGTACTTC. Full variable domain (missing parts from reference TRBV30 and TRBJ2-7): SQTIHQWPATLVQPVGSPLSLECTVEGTSNPNLYWYRQAAGRGLQLLFYSVGIGQISSEVPQNLSASRPQDRQFILSSKKLLLSDSGFYLCAWSAQGGEQYFGPGTRLTVT.

This sequence joins TRBV27 and TRBJ2-7, with TRBD1 identical over 7 bases. The CDR3 totals 12 residues. CDR1 is MNHEY, CDR2 SMNVEV, per germline (reference sequence). V shed 7 bases, J shed 8 bases, and the junction held 8 bases outside the gene matches. The CDR3 coding sequence is TGTGCCAGCACCCGCCCAGGGGGAAAGCAGTACTTC. Residues: CASTRPGGKQYF.

This clonotype has more than one count but fewer than ten. The rearrangement uses TRBV20-1 and TRBJ2-7; 7 nucleotides agree with TRBD2. The V gene end was trimmed by 3 bases and the J gene end by 2 bases; junction bases not matched to a gene: 10. Germline CDR1 DFQATT, CDR2 SNEGSKA (reference sequence). The CDR3 length is 15 residues. Written as DNA, the CDR3 is TGCAGTGCTAGCGATGGGGCTAGCGGAGCCTACGAGCAGTACTTC. It is translated as CSASDGASGAYEQYF.

This clonotype was seen a handful of times. This chain uses TRBV29-1 with TRBJ2-1; possibly TRBD2 for D (6 bases). The CDR3 runs to 13 residues. Germline V CDR1 and CDR2: SQVTM, ANQGSEA. The V end lost 7 bases, the J end lost 0 bases, and 10 bases lay between the germline ends. Written as DNA, the CDR3 is TGCAGCGCCGCTAGCGTCTCCTACAATGAGCAGTTCTTC. Its translation: CSAASVSYNEQFF.

The V gene is TRBV6-6, the J gene TRBJ1-2, with a weak D call TRBD1 (5 bases). CDR1 and CDR2 (germline): MNHNY, SVGAGI (reference sequence). The CDR3 runs 14 residues. V shed 6 bases and J shed 6 bases, with 17 bases lying between them. Written as DNA, the CDR3 is TGTGCCAGCAGCACGGGGACCGGGAGGAATGGCTACACCTTC. Encoded protein: CASSTGTGRNGYTF.